This TCR beta chain was retrieved from a study of T cells in Graves' hyperthyroidism and ophthalmopathy. In the study overall: Blood was drawn when the patient was first diagnosed and still untreated.

At least ten counts were recorded for this clonotype. The cohort's ophthalmopathy patients, a group with duration under 3 months, had a Clinical Activity Score of at least 3 and a NOSPECS grade of at least 4. Clinical symptoms, serum thyroxine, TRAb, thyroid ultrasound and orbital computed tomography informed diagnoses. Amplification of TCR beta CDR3 regions used RNA as the template. RT-PCR in the first round (using the HTBI primer set) targeted the TCR CDR3. In TCRdb, the multiplex PCR reads were re-called with MiXCR into one record per CDR3 protein. Among around 300,000 distinct CDR3 sequences, approximately 18% were seen once, and the ten largest hold about 35%. CDR1 is ENHRY and CDR2 is SYGVKD in the germline V gene. V lost 2 bases and J 0 bases, leaving 6 bases between the germline ends. This CDR3 region has 14 residues.

The specimen was blood. The chain uses TRBV10-3 and TRBJ2-3, with D unclear. This receptor was identified in a man aged 45 to 65 with Graves' ophthalmopathy. This CDR3 reads CAISERSSTDTQYF. CDR3 nucleotide sequence: TGTGCCATCAGTGAGAGATCGAGCACAGATACGCAGTATTTT.